This record looks at one TCR beta chain sequence and its context. Its antigen is as yet unknown. This table comes from immunoSEQ multiplex PCR, and its TCRdb copy is limited to in-frame clones, with some not included. The sample carries roughly 38,000 clones, around 78% recorded once. The sample is drawn from a study of pediatric ulcerative colitis. Trimming left V 5 bases short and J 0 bases short, with 5 bases between. The V gene's germline CDR1 is KGHSH and CDR2 LQKENI. There are 12 residues in the CDR3. Study results and limitations: In rectum, acute severe colitis had expanded clones and less diversity.

The specimen was blood. This sequence joins TRBV18 and TRBJ2-7; D gene unclear. The TCR was taken from a girl aged 5-17 years with moderate ulcerative colitis. CDR3 nucleotide sequence: TGTGCCAGCTCATCTAGCTCCTACGAGCAGTACTTC. It is translated as CASSSSSYEQYF.